A single T cell receptor beta chain is shown here with its context. Germline loops: CDR1 KGHDR, CDR2 SFDVKD. The ends were cut back, 9 bases at V and 0 bases at J, with 15 bases in the middle. The CDR3 has 15 amino acids. The data stem from a study of blood T cell repertoires in COVID-19. Across the study: COVID-19 samples, acute and convalescent, were from the United States, Italy and Spain. PBMCs, B-cell-depleted T cells, or T cells provided the cDNA or gDNA that made up the material.

Under the authors' procedure: Amplification from reference gene primers served as the basis for estimated nucleated cell counts. The table came from immunoSEQ multiplex PCR; TCRdb's copy has only in-frame clones and leaves some out. The DNA was the basis for D and trimming; V, J and clone size are from that table. This table holds about 100,000 clones, over 80% found once. The sequence derives from a man in his 70s with active or convalescent COVID-19. Sequencing was carried out using peripheral blood. The chain has TRBV24-1 and TRBJ2-3; D is perhaps TRBD2 (6 bases). CDR3 in amino acids: CATSLSGQSTDTQYF. For the CDR3, the DNA is TGTGCCACCTCCCTAAGCGGGCAAAGCACAGATACGCAGTATTTT.